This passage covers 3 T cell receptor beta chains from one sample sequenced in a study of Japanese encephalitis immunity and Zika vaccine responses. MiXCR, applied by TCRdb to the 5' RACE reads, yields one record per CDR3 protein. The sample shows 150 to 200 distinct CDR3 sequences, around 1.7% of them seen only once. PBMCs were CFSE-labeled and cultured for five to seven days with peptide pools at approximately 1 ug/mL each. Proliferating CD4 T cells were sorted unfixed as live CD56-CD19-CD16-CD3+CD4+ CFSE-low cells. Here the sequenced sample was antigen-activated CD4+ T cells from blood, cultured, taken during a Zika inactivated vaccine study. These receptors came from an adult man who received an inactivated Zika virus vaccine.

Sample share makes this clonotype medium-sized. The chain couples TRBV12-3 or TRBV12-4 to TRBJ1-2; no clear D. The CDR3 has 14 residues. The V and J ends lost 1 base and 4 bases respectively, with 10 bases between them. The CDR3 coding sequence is TGTGCCAGCAGTTTAGGCGGCAGTGTCTATGGCTACACCTTC. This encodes CASSLGGSVYGYTF.

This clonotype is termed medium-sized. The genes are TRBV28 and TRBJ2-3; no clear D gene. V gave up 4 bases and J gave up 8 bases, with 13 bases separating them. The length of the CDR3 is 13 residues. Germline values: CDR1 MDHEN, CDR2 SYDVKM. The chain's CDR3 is CASSWTYYPTQYF. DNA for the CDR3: TGTGCCAGCAGTTGGACCTACTATCCTACGCAGTATTTT.

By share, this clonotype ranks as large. CDR3 sequence reads: CASSEGHYNEQFF. The CDR3 nucleotides are TGCGCCAGCAGCGAAGGACATTACAATGAGCAGTTCTTC. The chain recombines TRBV4-3 with TRBJ2-1, with D tentatively TRBD1 (5 bases). The CDR3 is 13 amino acids. In germline, CDR1 is LGHNA, CDR2 YSLEER. The V and J ends lost 5 bases and 4 bases respectively, with 9 bases between them.